These 3 T cell receptor beta chains were all obtained from the same sample, sequenced in a study of T cell clonality in common variable immunodeficiency (dated by TCRdb to 2014 to 2015). Points the paper makes about the study in general: Fewer deletions and N-nucleotide insertions were reportedly observed in CVID TCRbeta sequences, and highly modified clones with 13 or more V deletions were reportedly absent from CVID TCRbeta sequences.

Library creation used the immunoSEQ multiplex PCR assay. TCRdb limited this immuneACCESS table to in-frame rearrangements with V and J called. A share of clones is missing; checked studies link under half to unresolved V genes, and the rest is unexplained. The sample has tens of thousands of clones on record, with no singletons. Of the sample, more than 25% is held by the ten largest clones. For these TCRs, the target antigens are not known. The sequencing sample was made of peripheral blood mononuclear cells. The receptor set was obtained from a human donor with common variable immunodeficiency.

This clone was counted many times. The covered CDR3 bases are TGTGCCAGCTCACCACCGACAGGGATCGAGACC. Protein: CASSPPTGIET. The entire CDR3 protein reads CASSPPTGIETQYF. The chain uses TRBV18 and TRBJ2-5; 7 bases are a match to TRBD1. From the germline J gene comes the end of the CDR3, since the read stops 3 residues before it. CDR3 length equals 14 residues. V was pared by 0 bases and J by 5 bases, with 3 bases of the junction left unmatched. The germline gives CDR1 KGHSH, CDR2 LQKENI.

The sample holds many counts of this clone. The read ends 3 residues before the CDR3 terminus; that terminus is restored from the germline J gene. V gene TRBV7-8 combines with J gene TRBJ1-2; TRBD1 matches 8 bases. The CDR3 runs to 14 residues. After removal of 5 bases from V and 5 bases from J, the junction contained 7 bases not matched to a gene. CDR1 is SGHVS and CDR2 is FQNEAQ in the germline V gene. CDR3 DNA (partial): TGTGCCAGCAGCGACCTAGGGACAGGATATGGC. Protein product: CASSDLGTGYG. The whole CDR3 sequence is CASSDLGTGYGYTF.

This clone has a handful of counts. The CDR3 extends 3 residues past the end of the read, so its final part is completed from the germline J gene. This chain connects TRBV7-9 to TRBJ1-2; D is possibly TRBD1 (5 bases). The ends were cut back, 8 bases at V and 7 bases at J, with 17 bases in the middle. The CDR3 loop spans 13 amino acids. Looked up from germline, CDR1 is SEHNR and CDR2 is FQNEAQ (reference sequence). The covered CDR3 bases are TGTGCCAGCGTCCCCGGGACTCTTTTTGGC. Encoded protein: CASVPGTLFG. The whole CDR3 is CASVPGTLFGYTF.